The 21 T cell receptor beta chains listed next were all sequenced from one sample in a study of cytomegalovirus exposure and HLA in healthy donors. A multiplex PCR was run with 60 Vbeta primers and 13 Jbeta primers. Assay: immunoSEQ multiplex PCR; the TCRdb copy retains only in-frame clones and omits some. This sample carries 100,000 to 150,000 clones, roughly 84% of them seen once, and the ten largest clones take under 3.5%. Sequences were obtained from PBMCs. The receptors shown here come from a man in his fifties in good health and CMV-seronegative.

Comment on this clone: This sample also contains other DNA sequences that code for the same CDR3. J is TRBJ2-7 and V is TRBV7-9, with D possibly matching TRBD1 (5 bases). CDR1 is SEHNR, CDR2 FQNEAQ, per germline (reference sequence). V shed 2 bases and J shed 0 bases, with 8 bases lying between them. The CDR3 runs to 14 residues. In nucleotides, the CDR3 is TGTGCCAGCAGCTTAATGGACACCTCCTACGAGCAGTACTTC. As protein: CASSLMDTSYEQYF.

The V and J genes are TRBV6-1 and TRBJ2-3, with D possibly TRBD1 on 6 matching bases. The CDR3 is 13 residues long. CDR1 is MNHNS, CDR2 SASEGT, per germline. V was clipped by 4 bases and J by 6 bases, with 11 bases between them. The CDR3 DNA reads as TGTGCCAGCAGTGTAGGTAGGGGGGATACGCAGTATTTT. Translated: CASSVGRGDTQYF.

The chain employs TRBV7-9 and TRBJ2-7; TRBD2 is a possible D gene (8 bases). The ends were cut back, 5 bases at V and 5 bases at J, with 19 bases in the middle. The CDR3 totals 15 residues. The germline gives CDR1 SEHNR, CDR2 FQNEAQ (reference sequence). The CDR3 reads CASSPTGNGGDEQYF. As DNA, the CDR3 is TGTGCCAGCAGCCCGACAGGGAACGGGGGGGACGAGCAGTACTTC.

The genes are TRBV30 and TRBJ2-7; TRBD2 matches at 12 bases. Germline CDR1 is GTSNPN and CDR2 is SVGIG (reference sequence). V gave up 2 bases and J gave up 0 bases; unmatched junction bases: 14. CDR3 length equals 19 residues. The CDR3 DNA is TGTGCCTGGAGTACCCCGACTAGCGGGGGACCTCAGAGCTCCTACGAGCAGTACTTC. Protein: CAWSTPTSGGPQSSYEQYF.

The chain recombines TRBV19 with TRBJ1-1; possibly TRBD1 for D (6 bases). The V end lost 4 bases, the J end lost 1 base, and 13 bases lay between the germline ends. Germline CDR1 reads LNHDA; CDR2 reads SQIVND (reference sequence). The CDR3 is made up of 15 amino acids. For the CDR3, the DNA is TGTGCCAGTAGTACCCTGGGGGCGGCGAACACTGAAGCTTTCTTT. Amino acid sequence: CASSTLGAANTEAFF.

Judged by abundance, this clone is medium-sized. V is TRBV6-1 and J is TRBJ1-6; D is undetermined. Germline lookup yields CDR1 MNHNS and CDR2 SASEGT. V was shortened by 1 base and J by 8 bases, with 12 bases between the two germline ends. The length of the CDR3 is 15 residues. The CDR3 protein is CASSEVTVGYSPLHF. Here the CDR3 DNA reads TGTGCCAGCAGTGAAGTGACTGTTGGATATTCACCCCTCCACTTT.

The chain joins TRBV29-1 to TRBJ2-5; 9 bases are shared with TRBD2. V lost 0 bases to trimming and J lost 5 bases; unmatched junction nucleotides: 13. The CDR3 contains 17 residues. Germline values: CDR1 SQVTM, CDR2 ANQGSEA. CDR3 amino acids: CSVEDTVRGGPGETQYF. The CDR3 DNA is TGCAGCGTTGAAGATACGGTGCGGGGGGGGCCTGGGGAGACCCAGTACTTC. Combining the CDR3 with reference TRBV29-1 and TRBJ2-5 gives the whole variable domain SAVISQKPSRDICQRGTSLTIQCQVDSQVTMMFWYRQQPGQSLTLIATANQGSEATYESGFVIDKFPISRPNLTFSTLTVSNMSPEDSSIYLCSVEDTVRGGPGETQYFGPGTRLLVL.

The chain has TRBV12-2 and TRBJ1-2; TRBD1 is the table's D call, not checked against the DNA. TRBV12-2 is labeled a pseudogene. The CDR3 contains 17 residues. The CDR3 sequence: CASRLAPGWKANYGYTF. CDR3 bases: TGTGCAAGTCGCTTAGCGCCAGGGTGGAAGGCTAACTATGGCTACACCTTC.

The chain carries TRBV30 and TRBJ2-3; 9 bases agree with TRBD2. V was clipped by 4 bases and J by 2 bases; unmatched bases: 1. The CDR3 covers 13 residues. Germline CDR1 and CDR2: GTSNPN and SVGIG (reference sequence). In DNA, the CDR3 is TGTGCCTGGACTAGCGGGGACACAGATACGCAGTATTTT. Amino acids: CAWTSGDTDTQYF.

This chain connects TRBV21-1 to TRBJ1-2; the table's D call TRBD1 went unverified against the DNA. TRBV21-1 is assigned pseudogene status. The CDR3 length is 17 residues. CDR3: CASRRPRQGYLHYGYTF. The CDR3 DNA is TGTGCCAGCAGACGCCCGCGACAGGGGTACTTACACTATGGCTACACCTTC.

This clone came up a few times. The chain employs TRBV6-5 and TRBJ1-1, with 8 bases lining up with TRBD1. This CDR3 is built from 14 residues. The V and J ends lost 5 bases and 11 bases, in that order; junction bases with no gene match: 13. Germline lookup yields CDR1 MNHEY and CDR2 SVGAGI. The DNA of the CDR3 is TGTGCCAGCAGTGGAACCGGGACAGGCCTGAGGGCTTTCTTT. This translates into CASSGTGTGLRAFF.

The chain combines TRBV15 with TRBJ1-2, with a tentative D call TRBD1 (6 bases). V lost 3 bases to trimming and J lost 0 bases, with 20 bases between them. Germline V lookup: CDR1 LNHNV, CDR2 YYDKDF (reference sequence). This CDR3 is 18 amino acids long. CDR3 in amino acids: CATSRLPQTGIANYGYTF. For the CDR3, the DNA is TGTGCCACCAGCAGGTTACCTCAAACAGGGATCGCTAACTATGGCTACACCTTC.

The gene calls are TRBV18 and TRBJ2-5; TRBD2 is a possible D gene (6 bases). CDR3 length: 16 amino acids. CDR1 and CDR2 (germline): KGHSH, LQKENI. The V and J ends lost 6 bases and 1 base respectively, with 18 bases between them. The chain's CDR3 is CASSPGLPGGQETQYF. DNA for the CDR3: TGTGCCAGCTCCCCGGGACTCCCCGGGGGCCAAGAGACCCAGTACTTC.

This chain links TRBV5-5 with TRBJ2-3, with a tentative D call TRBD2 (5 bases). This CDR3 region has 12 residues. Per germline, CDR1 SGHKS and CDR2 YYEKEE (reference sequence). With 2 bases removed from V and 6 bases from J, the gap between germline ends came to 7 bases. Here the CDR3 DNA reads TGTGCCAGCAGCTTACCGGGGGATACGCAGTATTTT. Translating it yields CASSLPGDTQYF. Filled out from reference TRBV5-5 and TRBJ2-3, the complete variable domain reads DAGVTQSPTHLIKTRGQQVTLRCSPISGHKSVSWYQQVLGQGPQFIFQYYEKEERGRGNFPDRFSARQFPNYSSELNVNALLLGDSALYLCASSLPGDTQYFGPGTRLTVL.

This clone came up a few times. The chain is built from TRBV10-3 and TRBJ1-5; 7 bases line up with TRBD1. The J segment lost 4 bases and the V segment lost 10 bases, leaving 4 bases of the junction unmatched. CDR3 length: 12 amino acids. Germline-derived CDR1 and CDR2 are ENHRY and SYGVKD. Here the CDR3 DNA reads TGTGCCACACAGGGGACAAATCAGCCCCAGCATTTT. Protein: CATQGTNQPQHF.

In its sample, this clone was seen a few times. The genes are TRBV15 and TRBJ2-7; D is perhaps TRBD1 (6 bases). The CDR3 has 16 residues. V dropped 0 bases and J dropped 3 bases, with 15 bases sitting between them. Germline V gene sequence: CDR1 LNHNV, CDR2 YYDKDF (reference sequence). The CDR3 here is CATSRDSGASVYEQYF. The CDR3 DNA follows: TGTGCCACCAGCAGAGATTCAGGGGCCTCGGTCTACGAGCAGTACTTC.

The chain uses TRBV11-2 and TRBJ2-1, with TRBD1 identical over 10 bases. CDR3 length: 15 amino acids. Germline-derived CDR1 and CDR2 are SGHAT and FQNNGV. V shed 4 bases, J shed 10 bases, and the junction held 10 bases outside the gene matches. The DNA of the CDR3 is TGTGCCAGCAGCTCGGGGACAGGGGCGGTTTGGGAGCAGTTCTTC. This sequence encodes CASSSGTGAVWEQFF.

V usage is TRBV5-4 and J usage is TRBJ2-1; D perhaps matches TRBD1 (5 bases). V dropped 4 bases and J dropped 7 bases, with 15 bases sitting between them. There are 14 residues in the CDR3. Germline assignment: CDR1 SGHNT and CDR2 YYREEE (reference sequence). CDR3 coding DNA: TGTGCCAGCAGCCCCTCGTGGGGCAGGAATGAGCAGTTCTTC. Its protein product is CASSPSWGRNEQFF.

This sequence joins TRBV7-6 and TRBJ1-1; no definite D call. The CDR3 loop spans 13 amino acids. Between the trimmed V and J ends, which lost 3 bases and 1 base, there was a span of 6 bases. Per germline, CDR1 SGHVS and CDR2 FNYEAQ. The CDR3 region is CASSFGPNTEAFF. CDR3 bases: TGTGCCAGCAGCTTTGGCCCGAACACTGAAGCTTTCTTT.

This chain connects TRBV4-1 to TRBJ2-7; perhaps TRBD1 as D (6 bases). Germline V gene sequence: CDR1 MGHRA, CDR2 YSYEKL. The CDR3 has 13 residues. V shed 1 base and J shed 7 bases, with 11 bases lying between them. CDR3 protein: CASSQGTVLEQYF. The CDR3 DNA sequence: TGCGCCAGCAGCCAAGGGACAGTTCTGGAGCAGTACTTC.

The rearrangement joins TRBV19 to TRBJ1-6, with TRBD1 matching 11 bases. V was clipped by 3 bases and J by 0 bases; unmatched bases: 4. This CDR3 comprises 18 residues. Germline assignment: CDR1 LNHDA and CDR2 SQIVND (reference sequence). CDR3 nucleotides: TGTGCCAGTAGTATTGGGACAGGGGGATTCTCCTATAATTCACCCCTCCACTTT. Translating it yields CASSIGTGGFSYNSPLHF. Complete variable domain (other parts from reference TRBV19 and TRBJ1-6): DGGITQSPKYLFRKEGQNVTLSCEQNLNHDAMYWYRQDPGQGLRLIYYSQIVNDFQKGDIAEGYSVSREKKESFPLTVTSAQKNPTAFYLCASSIGTGGFSYNSPLHFGNGTRLTVT.